This T cell receptor (beta chain) was sequenced during a study of blood T cells in healthy people across ages. It was with a sample-barcoded 5' primer and a J-beta primer mix that a second PCR of roughly 7 to 12 cycles was run. TCRdb recomputed calls from the 5' RACE reads with MiXCR, one row per CDR3 protein. The sample records about 1.8 million distinct CDR3 sequences, around half being singletons. Germline lookup yields CDR1 SGDLS and CDR2 YYNGEE. The CDR3 loop spans 14 amino acids. Trimming left V 6 bases short and J 4 bases short, with 16 bases between. The sequence derives from a woman aged 35 to 49 in good health. The V and J genes are TRBV9 and TRBJ1-2, with D maybe TRBD1 (6 bases). Sequencing was performed on blood. This CDR3 is CASTTLGTFYGYTF. The CDR3 coding sequence is TGTGCCAGCACCACACTGGGGACATTCTATGGCTACACCTTC.